A selection of T cell receptor beta chains follows, all from one sample in a study of tumour-infiltrating T cells in Burkitt lymphoma. Produced via immunoSEQ multiplex PCR; TCRdb's table is partial and in-frame only. This sample has thousands of clones; around 86% occur once, and the top ten carry 6% to 7.5%. Sequencing was performed on tumor tissue. The receptors originated from a human donor with diffuse large B-cell lymphoma. Each CDR3 is given with its conserved first and last residue. Each record gives: V gene, J gene, CDR3 protein.

V: TRBV6-5; J: TRBJ2-7; CDR3: CASSYDRGAYEQYF
V: TRBV7-9; J: TRBJ2-7; CDR3: CASSFPLSAETGVYEQYF
V: TRBV7-3; J: TRBJ2-2; CDR3: CASSPMTGGDTGELFF
V: TRBV5-1; J: TRBJ2-5; CDR3: CASSPGLAVQETQYF
V: TRBV7-2; J: TRBJ1-5; CDR3: CASSLGGGQNQPQHF
V: TRBV6-1; J: TRBJ1-3; CDR3: CASSQPDSVRSIYF
V: TRBV6-5; J: TRBJ2-2; CDR3: CASLQASGELFF
V: TRBV18; J: TRBJ2-7; CDR3: CASSIQGHEQYF
V: TRBV27; J: TRBJ2-2; CDR3: CASSIGSGELFF
V: TRBV18; J: TRBJ2-3; CDR3: CASSPGFQTEYF
V: TRBV7-9; J: TRBJ2-1; CDR3: CASSIGQGAHNEQFF
V: TRBV2; J: TRBJ1-4; CDR3: CASSDFGTGNEKLFF
V: TRBV7-3; J: TRBJ2-3; CDR3: CASSLMSGGSTDTQYF
V: TRBV7-2; J: TRBJ2-3; CDR3: CASSLGAGGGHWVQYF
V: TRBV7-2; J: TRBJ2-1; CDR3: CASSLYVEQFF
V: TRBV6-5; J: TRBJ2-2; CDR3: CASRPTGGFTGELFF
V: TRBV28; J: TRBJ1-2; CDR3: CASSSAGQGLSGYTF
V: TRBV7-2; J: TRBJ1-4; CDR3: CASSFGQVSNEKLFF
V: TRBV11-2; J: TRBJ2-6; CDR3: CASSLGGSGANVLTF
V: TRBV5-1; J: TRBJ2-7; CDR3: CASSLGAGATYEQYF
V: TRBV5-5; J: TRBJ1-2; CDR3: CASSLGLYGYTF
V: TRBV20-1; J: TRBJ2-7; CDR3: CSAKIYEQYF
V: TRBV19; J: TRBJ1-5; CDR3: CASRPGQGFNQPQHF
V: TRBV9; J: TRBJ2-7; CDR3: CASSLTGDVSYEQYF
V: TRBV6-5; J: TRBJ2-2; CDR3: CASSYGGTGELFF
V: TRBV29-1; J: TRBJ1-1; CDR3: CSAALVIDGEEDTEAFF
V: TRBV28; J: TRBJ2-2; CDR3: CASSFRTGTGELFF
V: TRBV7-9; J: TRBJ2-3; CDR3: CASSLITGGTDTQYF
V: TRBV6-1; J: TRBJ2-3; CDR3: CASSGQRGGSAQYF
V: TRBV7-3; J: TRBJ2-7; CDR3: CASSLGDSYEQYF
V: TRBV7-9; J: TRBJ2-7; CDR3: CASSFSDGSYEQYF
V: TRBV5-1; J: TRBJ1-1; CDR3: CASSQGQQNTEAFF
V: TRBV4-2; J: TRBJ1-2; CDR3: CASSQISGSSLYGYTF
V: TRBV4-3; J: TRBJ1-1; CDR3: CASSQDLGGGTEAFF
V: TRBV11-1; J: TRBJ2-1; CDR3: CASSFFSGTNNEQFF
V: TRBV19; J: TRBJ1-2; CDR3: CASRDISNYGYTF
V: TRBV28; J: TRBJ1-4; CDR3: CASSQGQSNEKLFF
V: TRBV2; J: TRBJ1-5; CDR3: CASSVGQGFQPQHF
V: TRBV29-1; J: TRBJ2-2; CDR3: CSGIGNTGELFF
V: TRBV2; J: TRBJ1-4; CDR3: CASSAMVSEKLFF
V: TRBV19; J: TRBJ2-7; CDR3: CASSTFWASPAYEQYF
V: TRBV9; J: TRBJ2-7; CDR3: CASSAGGINEQYF
V: TRBV7-6; J: TRBJ2-7; CDR3: CASSLGPTGTHPSYEQYF
V: TRBV27; J: TRBJ2-7; CDR3: CASSLSWEQGYKQYF
V: TRBV2; J: TRBJ2-3; CDR3: CASNTPGQETDTQYF
V: TRBV7-2; J: TRBJ2-5; CDR3: CASSHSGGGQETQYF
V: TRBV11-3; J: TRBJ1-2; CDR3: CASSFGTAYGYTF
V: TRBV7-2; J: TRBJ2-3; CDR3: CASSSRLAGGLTDTQYF
V: TRBV2; J: TRBJ2-5; CDR3: CASSEGTDETQYF
V: TRBV7-3; J: TRBJ2-7; CDR3: CASSPGQNYEQYF
V: TRBV15; J: TRBJ2-7; CDR3: CATSSRTGRARNEQYF
V: TRBV5-1; J: TRBJ2-7; CDR3: CASSLGRRRPTYEQYF
V: TRBV11-1; J: TRBJ2-3; CDR3: CASSLGEVLTQYF
V: TRBV9; J: TRBJ1-4; CDR3: CASSFSAESNEKLFF
V: TRBV21-1; J: TRBJ1-5; CDR3: CASSNRRGTDSNQPQHF
V: TRBV7-2; J: TRBJ2-7; CDR3: CASSLPGPEQYF
V: TRBV5-4; J: TRBJ2-7; CDR3: CASSTGTSGSHYEQYF
V: TRBV6-1; J: TRBJ2-7; CDR3: CASSGGTGGYEQYF
V: TRBV6-5; J: TRBJ1-2; CDR3: CASSRSAVNYGYTF
V: TRBV2; J: TRBJ2-1; CDR3: CASNPRDRARVGQFF